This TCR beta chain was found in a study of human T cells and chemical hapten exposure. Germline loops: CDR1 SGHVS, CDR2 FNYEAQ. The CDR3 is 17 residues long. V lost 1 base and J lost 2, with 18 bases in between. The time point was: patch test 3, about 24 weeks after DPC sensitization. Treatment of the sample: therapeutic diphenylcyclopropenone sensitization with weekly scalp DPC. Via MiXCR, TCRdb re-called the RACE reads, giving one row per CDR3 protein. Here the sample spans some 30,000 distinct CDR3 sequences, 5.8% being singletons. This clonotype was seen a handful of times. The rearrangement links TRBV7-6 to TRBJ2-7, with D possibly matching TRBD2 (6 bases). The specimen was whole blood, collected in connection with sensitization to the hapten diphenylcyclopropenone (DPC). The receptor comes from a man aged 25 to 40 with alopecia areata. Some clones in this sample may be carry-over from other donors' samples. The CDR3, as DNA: TGTGCCAGCAGCTTAGATCGGGCGGGACCCGGGGCCTACGAGCAGTACTTC. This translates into CASSLDRAGPGAYEQYF.